The clone carrying this T cell receptor beta chain was detected a few times. As yet, its antigen is unknown. This entry belongs to a study of vaccination and CD4 T cells after COVID-19. Study information: Convalescent patients gave post-COVID blood a median roughly 96 days post-diagnosis, range 35 to 161. Post-vaccination specimens were collected at a median of 72 days following dose two (range 14 to 241). Findings and caveats of the study: The median proportion of reactive clones detected only post-vaccination in convalescent patients was 85% to 90%.

Oncomine TCR Beta short-read sequencing was applied to DNA from cultured CD4+ T cells. TCRdb reprocessed the PCR reads via MiXCR and lists one record per CDR3 protein. Altogether about 20,000 distinct CDR3 sequences are present, approximately 33% being singletons, with the ten largest covering 2.5% to 3%. The time point here: late sampling 161 to 241 days after vaccination in a few convalescent patients. Treatment specified: approximately nine-day PBMC culture with coronavirus spike peptide pools or control peptides (ViraFEST assay). This CDR3 spans 14 amino acids. The source material was CD4+ T cells from blood, cultured in vitro, sampled about 7 months after SARS-CoV-2 vaccination. The sequence was obtained from a human donor who had recovered from COVID-19. The J gene is TRBJ2-7, the V gene TRBV21-1. TRBV21-1 is a documented pseudogene. CDR3 loop: CASSGKQSSYEQYF. In DNA, the CDR3 is TGTGCCAGCAGCGGAAAACAGAGCTCCTACGAGCAGTACTTC.